Listed here are 15 T cell receptor beta chains from one sample, sequenced in a study of cytomegalovirus exposure and HLA in healthy donors. Clones were sequenced by immunoSEQ multiplex PCR, and TCRdb holds only the in-frame ones, with some missing. This sample has roughly 79,000 clones; more than 85% occur once, and the top ten carry roughly 0.62%. Sequenced sample: PBMCs. The receptor set was obtained from a young man in good health and CMV-seronegative.

The chain carries TRBV7-2 and TRBJ1-5, with TRBD1 matching 8 bases. Trimming removed 2 bases from V and 5 bases from J; junction bases left unmatched: 2. Germline V gene lookup returns CDR1 SGHTA and CDR2 FQGNSA. CDR3 length: 14 residues. The CDR3 here is CASSLQGADQPQHF. CDR3 DNA sequence: TGTGCCAGCAGCTTACAGGGGGCGGATCAGCCCCAGCATTTT.

This clone was recorded only once. The CDR3 loop reads CASSYKGLGSTGELFF. Written as DNA, the CDR3 is TGTGCCAGCAGTTACAAGGGACTAGGCAGCACCGGGGAGCTGTTTTTT. The chain has TRBV6-6 and TRBJ2-2; 8 bases map to TRBD2. Germline V CDR1 and CDR2: MNHNY, SVGAGI (reference sequence). V trimming: 2 bases; J trimming: 4 bases; junction bases outside the gene matches: 6. The CDR3 spans 16 residues.

The genes are TRBV6-5 and TRBJ2-7; D is perhaps TRBD1 (5 bases). The V gene lost 0 bases and the J gene lost 7 bases, with 16 bases spanning the gap. Germline V lookup: CDR1 MNHEY, CDR2 SVGAGI. The CDR3 loop spans 15 amino acids. CDR3 sequence reads: CASSYSIGAVGEQYF. CDR3 DNA sequence: TGTGCCAGCAGTTACTCGATAGGGGCCGTAGGGGAGCAGTACTTC.

The V gene is TRBV10-3, the J gene TRBJ2-3; D not certain. The CDR3 runs to 14 residues. The germline V and J ends were trimmed by 11 bases and 1 base, with 16 bases remaining between them. Germline V CDR1 and CDR2: ENHRY, SYGVKD. The CDR3 sequence is CAASSSRGTDTQYF. CDR3 in DNA: TGTGCCGCTTCATCTTCCCGGGGCACAGATACGCAGTATTTT.

The chain joins TRBV19 to TRBJ1-1; tentative D call: TRBD1 (6 bases). CDR1 is LNHDA and CDR2 is SQIVND in the germline V gene (reference sequence). The CDR3 is 14 amino acids. Trimming cost V 3 bases and J 2 bases, with 10 bases left between them. CDR3 in DNA: TGTGCCAGTAGTATTCCAGGGGACAACACTGAAGCTTTCTTT. Protein product: CASSIPGDNTEAFF.

V usage is TRBV19 and J usage is TRBJ2-1, with 9 bases fitting TRBD2. The CDR3 consists of 16 residues. Per the germline V gene, CDR1 is LNHDA and CDR2 is SQIVND (reference sequence). V gave up 5 bases and J gave up 7 bases; unmatched junction bases: 12. CDR3 nucleotide sequence: TGTGCCAGTAGTTCCCTGGAGGGGCTAGCGGGGAATGAGCAGTTCTTC. The encoded protein is CASSSLEGLAGNEQFF.

The chain links TRBV30 to TRBJ1-6, with D possibly TRBD1 on 6 matching bases. Trimming pared 4 bases from V and 4 bases from J, leaving 11 bases between. There are 14 residues in the CDR3. CDR1 and CDR2 (germline): GTSNPN, SVGIG (reference sequence). Here the CDR3 DNA reads TGTGCCTGGACCTACGACAGGTATAATTCACCCCTCCACTTT. Translation gives CAWTYDRYNSPLHF.

This chain joins TRBV11-2 and TRBJ2-1, with D maybe TRBD1 (6 bases). This CDR3 has 16 residues. Germline V lookup: CDR1 SGHAT, CDR2 FQNNGV. The V end lost 4 bases, the J end lost 3 bases, and 16 bases lay between the germline ends. The CDR3 loop is CASSWFRDKVYNEQFF. CDR3 DNA sequence: TGTGCCAGCAGCTGGTTCCGGGACAAGGTCTACAATGAGCAGTTCTTC.

The chain links TRBV7-6 to TRBJ1-3, with 8 bases matching TRBD1. The germline CDR1 and CDR2 sequences are SGHVS and FNYEAQ. With V trimmed by 1 base and J by 4 bases, 15 bases remained unmatched. This CDR3 comprises 19 residues. CDR3 coding DNA: TGTGCCAGCAGCTTAGAGGACAGGGCGATCCCATACCGCGGAAACACCATATATTTT. Protein sequence: CASSLEDRAIPYRGNTIYF.

This chain joins TRBV27 and TRBJ1-2; 9 bases line up with TRBD1. J was trimmed by 8 bases and V by 4 bases; bases with no gene match: 11. This CDR3 contains 15 residues. Germline V gene lookup returns CDR1 MNHEY and CDR2 SMNVEV (reference sequence). The CDR3 coding sequence is TGTGCCAGCAGTTACCAGGGGACAGGGCATTTCGGCTACACCTTC. Its translation is CASSYQGTGHFGYTF.

The chain uses TRBV27 and TRBJ2-3, with TRBD1 as a possible D gene (6 bases). Germline CDR1 reads MNHEY; CDR2 reads SMNVEV (reference sequence). Trimming stripped 10 bases from V and 6 bases from J, with 26 bases between. The CDR3 consists of 16 residues. CDR3: CATRGPGTSRGDTQYF. CDR3 sequence (DNA): TGTGCCACCCGAGGACCCGGGACCTCAAGGGGGGATACGCAGTATTTT.

The chain links TRBV18 to TRBJ1-1, with 7 nucleotides matching TRBD1. This CDR3 spans 15 amino acids. Germline V gene data show CDR1 as KGHSH and CDR2 as LQKENI. The ends lost 3 bases at V and 3 bases at J; junction bases unmatched: 7. CDR3 protein: CASSPSRDSHTEAFF. CDR3 DNA: TGTGCCAGCTCACCGTCCCGGGACAGCCACACTGAAGCTTTCTTT.

The chain combines TRBV2 with TRBJ2-7; unclear D gene. V lost 6 bases to trimming and J lost 6 bases, with 6 bases between them. Germline CDR1 SNHLY, CDR2 FYNNEI. The CDR3 extends over 10 amino acids. CDR3 nucleotide sequence: TGTGCCAGCAGCGAGGTCGAGCAGTACTTC. It codes for CASSEVEQYF.

This rearrangement joins TRBV9 to TRBJ2-2, with D perhaps matching TRBD2 (6 bases). Germline V gene lookup returns CDR1 SGDLS and CDR2 YYNGEE. V was cut by 4 bases and J by 3 bases, with 16 bases left in between. The CDR3 is 16 residues long. The CDR3 region is CASSSLPGGYTGELFF. The CDR3 DNA reads as TGTGCCAGCAGCTCCCTTCCTGGGGGGTACACCGGGGAGCTGTTTTTT.

The V gene is TRBV7-9, the J gene TRBJ2-1; 12 positions agree with TRBD2. The CDR3 runs 15 residues. Trimming removed 3 bases from V and 9 bases from J; junction bases left unmatched: 6. Looked up from germline, CDR1 is SEHNR and CDR2 is FQNEAQ (reference sequence). CDR3 amino acids: CASSFPSGGAGEQFF. The DNA for the CDR3 is TGTGCCAGCAGCTTCCCTAGCGGGGGGGCTGGTGAGCAGTTCTTC.